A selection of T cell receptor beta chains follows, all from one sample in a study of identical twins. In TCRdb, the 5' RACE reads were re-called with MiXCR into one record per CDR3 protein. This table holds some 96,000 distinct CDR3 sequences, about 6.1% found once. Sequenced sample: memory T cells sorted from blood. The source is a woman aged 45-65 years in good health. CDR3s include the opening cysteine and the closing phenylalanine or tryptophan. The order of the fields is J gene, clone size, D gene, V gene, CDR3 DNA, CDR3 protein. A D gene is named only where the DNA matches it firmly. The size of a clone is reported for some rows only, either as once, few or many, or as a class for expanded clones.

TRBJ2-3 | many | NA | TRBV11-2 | TGTGCCAGCAGAAGCGGGGATACGCAGTATTTT | CASRSGDTQYF
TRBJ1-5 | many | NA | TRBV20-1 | TGCAGTGCTAGAGTCTCGGGCGTTCAGCCCCAGCATTTT | CSARVSGVQPQHF
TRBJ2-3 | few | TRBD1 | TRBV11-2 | TGTGCCAGCAGCTTAGACAGGGGGCTCACAGATACGCAGTATTTT | CASSLDRGLTDTQYF
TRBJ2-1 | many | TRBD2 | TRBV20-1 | TGCAGTGCTAAGTATAGCGGGAGCTACAATGAGCAGTTCTTC | CSAKYSGSYNEQFF
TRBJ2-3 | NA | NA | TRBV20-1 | TGCAGTGCTACGCGCGTTAGCACAGATACGCAGTATTTT | CSATRVSTDTQYF
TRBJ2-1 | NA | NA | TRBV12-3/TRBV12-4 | TGTGCCAGCAGTTCATACCCTCGACGCGACAATGAGCAGTTCTTC | CASSSYPRRDNEQFF
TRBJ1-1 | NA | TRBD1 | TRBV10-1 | TGCGCCAGTAGACAGGGATTGAACACTGAAGCTTTCTTT | CASRQGLNTEAFF
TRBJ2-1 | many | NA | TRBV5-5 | TGTGCCAGCAGCTGGGGAGATAGAGGCGGAAACTACAATGAGCAGTTCTTC | CASSWGDRGGNYNEQFF
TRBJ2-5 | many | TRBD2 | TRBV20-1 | TGCAGTGCTAACCGAGGCGGGAGTAGTTTGGAGACCCAGTACTTC | CSANRGGSSLETQYF
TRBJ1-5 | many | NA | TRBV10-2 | TGCGCCAGCCAACAGGGATTTGGCAATCAGCCCCAGCATTTT | CASQQGFGNQPQHF
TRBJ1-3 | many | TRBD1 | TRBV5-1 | TGCGCCAGCAGCCAAGGGACAGCTGGAAACACCATATATTTT | CASSQGTAGNTIYF
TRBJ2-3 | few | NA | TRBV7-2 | TGTGCCAGCAGCTTAGAGGGACCCGCCACGCAGTATTTT | CASSLEGPATQYF
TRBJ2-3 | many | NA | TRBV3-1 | TGTGCCAGCAGCTCATACGGGGGAGATACGCAGTATTTT | CASSSYGGDTQYF
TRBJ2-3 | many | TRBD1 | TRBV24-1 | TGTGCCACCAGTGATACAGGGGGCACAGATACGCAGTATTTT | CATSDTGGTDTQYF
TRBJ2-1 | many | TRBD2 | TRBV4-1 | TGCGCCAGCAGCCAAGAGGGACTACCGTACAATGAGCAGTTCTTC | CASSQEGLPYNEQFF
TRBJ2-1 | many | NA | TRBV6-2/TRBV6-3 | TGTGCCAGCAGTTATTTAACGGACAACAATGAGCAGTTCTTC | CASSYLTDNNEQFF
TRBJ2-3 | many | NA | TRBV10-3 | TGTGCCATCAGTGAGTCGACTCAGGGGGGGGATACGCAGTATTTT | CAISESTQGGDTQYF
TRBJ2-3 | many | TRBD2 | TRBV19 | TGTGCCAGTCGACTAGCAGTTAGCGCAGATACGCAGTATTTT | CASRLAVSADTQYF
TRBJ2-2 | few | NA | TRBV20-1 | TGCAGTGCTGGGCTACGAGGGATGGACACCGGGGAGCTGTTTTTT | CSAGLRGMDTGELFF
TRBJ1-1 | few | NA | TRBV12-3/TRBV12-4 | TGTGCCAGCAGGCCGGTTCTGGGAGGGCTCGCTGAAGCTTTCTTT | CASRPVLGGLAEAFF
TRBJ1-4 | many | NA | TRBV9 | TGTGCCAGCAGCGTAGCTGGTGGGGGTAATGAAAAACTGTTTTTT | CASSVAGGGNEKLFF
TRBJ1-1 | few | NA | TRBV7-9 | TGTGCCAGCAGCTTTGGGACAAGATTGGTGAACCCTGAAGCTTTCTTT | CASSFGTRLVNPEAFF